This passage covers 31 T cell receptor beta chains from one sample sequenced in a study of blood T cells in healthy people across ages. Sample-barcoded 5' priming and a J-beta primer mix drove a second PCR of roughly 6 to 12 cycles. TCRdb used MiXCR to reprocess the 5' RACE reads, holding one entry per CDR3 protein. The repertoire holds 850,000 or so distinct CDR3 sequences, more than 25% seen once, with 17% in the top ten. The sequencing sample was made of blood. These receptor sequences come from a woman of 80 years or more in good health.

The J gene is TRBJ1-5, the V gene TRBV6-2 or TRBV6-3, with D unresolved. Trimming shortened V by 7 bases and J by 7 bases, and 14 bases separated the two germline ends. Germline V lookup: CDR1 MNHEY, CDR2 SVGEGT. The CDR3 sequence is 13 residues long. CDR3 coding DNA: TGTGCCAGCAACGACGGGGTAAGCCAGCCCCAGCATTTT. It translates to CASNDGVSQPQHF.

The V gene is TRBV27, the J gene TRBJ1-3, with D possibly matching TRBD1 (5 bases). The CDR3 totals 15 residues. V lost 6 bases to trimming and J lost 0 bases, with 12 bases between them. Germline V gives CDR1 MNHEY, CDR2 SMNVEV (reference sequence). This CDR3 is CASRRGPSSGNTIYF. The CDR3 DNA reads as TGTGCCAGCAGGCGGGGACCGAGCTCTGGAAACACCATATATTTT.

In its sample, this clonotype was seen many times. V is TRBV12-3 or TRBV12-4 and J is TRBJ2-7; 10 positions agree with TRBD1. CDR3 length: 14 amino acids. J gave up 7 bases and V 3 bases, and 6 bases lay outside the gene matches. CDR3 nucleotide sequence: TGTGCCAGCAGTTTCGGGGACAGGGGACAAGAGCAGTACTTC. Amino acids: CASSFGDRGQEQYF.

This clonotype was recorded only once. The chain joins TRBV20-1 to TRBJ1-1; 8 nucleotides agree with TRBD1. The CDR3 contains 14 residues. Germline lookup yields CDR1 DFQATT and CDR2 SNEGSKA (reference sequence). V was clipped by 8 bases and J by 1 base; unmatched bases: 9. The DNA of the CDR3 is TGCAGTACTGCTTCCGGGACAGGGAACACTGAAGCTTTCTTT. This translates into CSTASGTGNTEAFF.

There are many counts of this clonotype. This chain uses TRBV5-1 with TRBJ2-3; possibly TRBD2 for D (6 bases). The CDR3 loop spans 14 amino acids. Germline V lookup: CDR1 SGHRS, CDR2 YFSETQ. V lost 1 base, J lost 2 bases, and 8 bases lay in between. The DNA for the CDR3 is TGCGCCAGCAGCTTGCGGGAGTACACAGATACGCAGTATTTT. It codes for CASSLREYTDTQYF.

This clonotype was detected a few times. One junction end does not reproduce the germline sequence, and a read error may be involved. V gene TRBV12-3 or TRBV12-4 combines with J gene TRBJ2-7; 11 positions agree with TRBD2. CDR3 length equals 14 residues. CDR3 residues: CASSLAGGSYERYF. In DNA form, the CDR3 reads TGTGCCAGCAGTCTAGCGGGGGGATCCTACGAGCGGTACTTC.

There are many counts of this clonotype. CDR3 sequence: CSAREVKWAGQGNSPLHF. CDR3 coding DNA: TGCAGTGCTAGAGAAGTCAAGTGGGCGGGACAGGGTAATTCACCCCTCCACTTT. This chain uses TRBV20-1 with TRBJ1-6, with 9 nucleotides matching TRBD1. The CDR3 extends over 18 amino acids. Trimming cost V 0 bases and J 6 bases; bases outside gene matches: 12. Germline V gives CDR1 DFQATT, CDR2 SNEGSKA (reference sequence).

Note on this clonotype: It may be a read error: a sequence one base away is much more abundant. The genes are TRBV2 and TRBJ2-3; D is possibly TRBD2 (5 bases). CDR1 is SNHLY and CDR2 is FYNNEI in the germline V gene. This CDR3 has 11 residues. For the CDR3, the DNA is TGTGTCAGCAGACTAACTGGTACGCAGTATTTT. Protein product: CVSRLTGTQYF.

This clonotype showed up many times. This chain links TRBV12-5 with TRBJ2-1, with 10 bases aligning to TRBD2. The CDR3 length is 21 residues. After removal of 0 bases from V and 0 bases from J, the junction contained 14 bases not matched to a gene. Germline assignment: CDR1 LGHNT and CDR2 FRNRAP. In DNA, the CDR3 is TGTGCTAGTGGTTTGGTCCCCCTTCCCTTAGCGGGGGGCCGCTCCTACAATGAGCAGTTCTTC. This sequence encodes CASGLVPLPLAGGRSYNEQFF.

The chain links TRBV20-1 to TRBJ1-6, with a weak D call TRBD1 (6 bases). The V end was cut by 1 base, the J end by 3 bases, with 10 bases between. The CDR3 length is 15 residues. From germline, CDR1 is DFQATT and CDR2 SNEGSKA (reference sequence). The CDR3 region is CSARGAGDYNSPLHF. The CDR3 DNA reads TGCAGTGCTAGAGGGGCAGGGGACTATAATTCACCCCTCCACTTT.

This clonotype occurred a few times. The gene calls are TRBV7-9 and TRBJ1-6; TRBD1 might be the D (5 bases). The CDR3 is 17 amino acids. V lost 5 bases and J 6 bases, leaving 20 bases between the germline ends. Germline V lookup: CDR1 SEHNR, CDR2 FQNEAQ (reference sequence). This CDR3 is CASSPRRGGSTNSPLHF. CDR3 coding DNA: TGTGCCAGCAGCCCGAGGCGTGGGGGATCGACTAATTCACCCCTCCACTTT.

This clonotype was recorded many times. The chain recombines TRBV6-2 or TRBV6-3 with TRBJ2-1; 9 nucleotides line up with TRBD2. Germline loops: CDR1 MNHEY, CDR2 SVGEGT. The CDR3 consists of 16 residues. J lost 4 bases, V lost 0 bases, and 4 bases had no gene match. CDR3 protein: CASSYSSRGGYNEQFF. As DNA, the CDR3 is TGTGCCAGCAGTTACTCCTCGCGGGGGGGTTACAATGAGCAGTTCTTC.

The CDR3 DNA reads as TGTGCCAGCAGCTTATTCCAGGGATACGAGCAGTACTTC. The encoded protein is CASSLFQGYEQYF. The chain carries TRBV7-2 and TRBJ2-7; the D gene is possibly TRBD1 (5 bases). Trimming left V 2 bases short and J 4 bases short, with 9 bases between. Germline V lookup: CDR1 SGHTA, CDR2 FQGNSA. This CDR3 contains 13 residues.

Notes on this clonotype: A much larger clone differs by one base, so this may be a read error. This sequence joins TRBV7-2 and TRBJ2-5; D tentatively fits TRBD1 or TRBD2 (5 bases each). The better agreement between TRBJ2-7 and the DNA end casts doubt on the J call. The CDR3 is 15 residues long. The germline gives CDR1 SGHTA, CDR2 FQGNSA. CDR3 in amino acids: CAGRPGGDPLYEQYF. CDR3 in DNA: TGTGCCGGCAGACCTGGTGGGGACCCTCTCTACGAGCAGTACTTC.

With regard to this clonotype: Since a much larger clone is just one base distant, this may be a read error. This rearrangement joins TRBV12-3 or TRBV12-4 to TRBJ1-5; 7 positions match TRBD1. CDR3 length: 17 amino acids. The CDR3 nucleotides read TGTGCCAGCAGTCCAAACTTAGGGGGCGCAAGAAATCAGCCCCAGAATTTT. Its translation: CASSPNLGGARNQPQNF.

This chain connects TRBV7-2 to TRBJ1-2, with 7 nucleotides matching TRBD1. CDR3 length equals 15 residues. Per germline, CDR1 SGHTA and CDR2 FQGNSA. Trimming took 5 bases from V and 3 from J; bases not matched to a gene: 9. CDR3 residues: CASSPRDSRHYGYTF. The DNA for the CDR3 is TGTGCCAGCAGCCCCCGGGACAGTCGCCACTATGGCTACACCTTC.

Concerning this clonotype: A much larger clone sits a single nucleotide away, making a read error possible. The chain recombines TRBV9 with TRBJ2-5; 11 bases are shared with TRBD2. The V gene's germline CDR1 is SGDLS and CDR2 YYNGEE. The CDR3 length is 16 residues. V gave up 0 bases and J gave up 5 bases; unmatched junction bases: 6. The CDR3 here is CASSVGASGGSETQYF. CDR3 sequence (DNA): TGTGCCAGCAGCGTAGGGGCTAGCGGGGGGAGTGAGACCCAGTACTTC.

Remarks on this clonotype: One end of the junction varies from germline; a read error may be responsible. The gene calls are TRBV28 and TRBJ2-1; D perhaps matches TRBD1 (6 bases). Germline CDR1 and CDR2: MDHEN and SYDVKM. The length of the CDR3 is 14 residues. The CDR3 reads CASRDTVQYNQQFF. CDR3 in DNA: TGTGCCAGCCGGGACACCGTCCAGTACAATCAGCAATTCTTC.

At least ten counts were recorded for this clonotype. V and J are TRBV7-9 and TRBJ2-5; D is uncertain. The germline CDR1 and CDR2 sequences are SEHNR and FQNEAQ (reference sequence). This CDR3 region has 15 residues. Trimming took 3 bases from V and 2 from J, leaving 13 bases between them. CDR3: CASSFSDVAQETQYF. The CDR3 DNA follows: TGTGCCAGCAGCTTCTCGGACGTGGCGCAAGAGACCCAGTACTTC. The whole variable domain, filled in from reference TRBV7-9 and TRBJ2-5, reads DTGVSQNPRHKITKRGQNVTFRCDPISEHNRLYWYRQTLGQGPEFLTYFQNEAQLEKSRLLSDRFSAERPKGSFSTLEIQRTEQGDSAMYLCASSFSDVAQETQYFGPGTRLLVL.

The chain recombines TRBV6-5 with TRBJ2-7, with 8 nucleotides matching TRBD1. The CDR3 extends over 15 amino acids. V lost 6 bases and J lost 2; bases outside the gene matches: 9. In germline, CDR1 is MNHEY, CDR2 SVGAGI. The CDR3 coding sequence is TGTGCCAGCAGGCTCGGGACAGGTCAAGCCTACGAGCAGTACTTC. This gives the protein CASRLGTGQAYEQYF.

The sample holds a few counts of this clonotype. CDR3 nucleotides: TGCGCCAGCAGCTTGGCCCCAGACAACTATGGCTACACCTTC. It translates to CASSLAPDNYGYTF. The chain couples TRBV5-1 to TRBJ1-2; D is ambiguous. The CDR3 sequence is 14 residues long. V lost 0 bases and J lost 2, with 8 bases in between. Germline CDR1 is SGHRS and CDR2 is YFSETQ.

This clonotype was detected only a few times. A much bigger clone sits one base away, suggesting this may be a read error. The V call is TRBV6-2 or TRBV6-3, the J call TRBJ1-4; TRBD1 might be the D (5 bases). The CDR3 is 13 amino acids. Per the germline V gene, CDR1 is MNHEY and CDR2 is SVGEGT. V was trimmed by 4 bases and J by 8 bases, leaving 11 bases between them. For the CDR3, the DNA is TGTGCCAGCAGTTTCAGGGTCTTGGAAAAACTGTTTTTT. Translated: CASSFRVLEKLFF.

This clonotype was seen repeatedly, ten times or more. The chain uses TRBV20-1 and TRBJ1-6, with 7 positions matching TRBD1. The CDR3 is made up of 15 amino acids. The V segment lost 0 bases and the J segment 8 bases; nucleotides outside the gene matches: 7. Germline lookup yields CDR1 DFQATT and CDR2 SNEGSKA (reference sequence). CDR3 region: CSARETGTAYSPLHF. The CDR3 nucleotides read TGCAGTGCTAGAGAAACCGGGACAGCTTATTCACCCCTCCACTTT.

V gene TRBV27 combines with J gene TRBJ2-1, with a weak D call TRBD2 (6 bases). The end of the DNA aligns better with TRBJ2-7, so the J call may be wrong. Germline V gene sequence: CDR1 MNHEY, CDR2 SMNVEV (reference sequence). The CDR3 sequence is 14 residues long. CDR3 loop: CASVRGSSYNEQYF. The CDR3 DNA follows: TGTGCCAGCGTTCGGGGGTCCTCCTACAATGAGCAGTACTTC.

The table lists this clonotype with a few counts. The chain couples TRBV19 to TRBJ2-1; 8 bases match TRBD2. V lost 4 bases to trimming and J lost 8 bases; unmatched junction nucleotides: 7. Looked up from germline, CDR1 is LNHDA and CDR2 is SQIVND (reference sequence). The CDR3 consists of 14 residues. Here the CDR3 reads CASSRTSNMYEQFF. The CDR3 DNA reads as TGTGCCAGTAGTAGGACTAGCAATATGTATGAGCAGTTCTTC.

This clonotype was detected ten times or more. The J gene is TRBJ2-3, the V gene TRBV5-4; D not resolved. This CDR3 spans 13 amino acids. Germline CDR1 and CDR2: SGHNT and YYREEE (reference sequence). V lost 4 bases and J lost 0, with 6 bases in between. As DNA, the CDR3 is TGTGCCAGCAGCCCTAAAAGCACAGATACGCAGTATTTT. Its translation is CASSPKSTDTQYF.

This clonotype has ten or more counts. The chain links TRBV24-1 to TRBJ2-1; TRBD2 aligns across 9 bases. Per the germline V gene, CDR1 is KGHDR and CDR2 is SFDVKD. Germline trimming cut 4 bases from V and 4 bases from J; bases unmatched to any gene: 7. CDR3 length: 16 residues. Here the CDR3 reads CATSDAAGGVYNEQFF. The CDR3 region has the DNA TGTGCCACCAGTGACGCTGCGGGGGGGGTATACAATGAGCAGTTCTTC.

Notes on this clonotype: An end of the junction differs from the germline gene, which may be a read error. V usage is TRBV11-2 and J usage is TRBJ2-3, with a possible D match to TRBD2 (6 bases). There are 17 residues in the CDR3. Germline CDR1 is SGHAT and CDR2 is FQNNGV. The DNA of the CDR3 is TGTGCCAACAGCCGCCTAGGGTACGGGGGTCTGACAGATACGCAGTATTTT. Protein: CANSRLGYGGLTDTQYF.

This clonotype appeared a few times. A single base separates this from a much larger clone, so it may be a read error. The chain carries TRBV3-1 and TRBJ2-5; 8 bases are shared with TRBD1. The CDR3 spans 16 residues. The germline CDR1 and CDR2 sequences are LGHDT and YNNKEL (reference sequence). CDR3 DNA: TGTGCCAGCAGCCAGGGGACAGGCTCGTACCAAGGGACCCAGTACTTC. This encodes CASSQGTGSYQGTQYF.

Ten or more counts support this clonotype. The chain carries TRBV7-2 and TRBJ2-7; 9 positions match TRBD1. With 4 bases clipped from V and 0 bases from J, the junction kept 4 bases outside the gene matches. Looked up from germline, CDR1 is SGHTA and CDR2 is FQGNSA. There are 15 residues in the CDR3. The CDR3: CASSSGQGSSYEQYF. CDR3 nucleotides: TGTGCCAGCAGCTCCGGACAGGGGAGCTCCTACGAGCAGTACTTC.

This clonotype was observed at least ten times. The rearrangement joins TRBV3-1 to TRBJ2-7; 8 bases align to TRBD2. This CDR3 region has 15 residues. Germline CDR1 reads LGHDT; CDR2 reads YNNKEL (reference sequence). V shed 1 base and J 5 bases; nucleotides not matched to a gene: 7. The CDR3 DNA sequence: TGTGCCAGCAGCCAAGGAGCGGGAGAAACCCACGAGCAGTACTTC. It codes for CASSQGAGETHEQYF.